This T cell receptor beta chain was found in a study of T cells after yellow fever vaccination. TCRdb reprocessed the 5' RACE reads via MiXCR and lists one record per CDR3 protein. The table has about 350,000 distinct CDR3 sequences, 9.5% to 15% seen once. Study-level results: After the booster, over 95% of CD4 and about nine tenths of CD8 primary-response clones were re-detected.

In its sample, this clonotype was seen a few times. Antigen specificity is unknown. The CDR3 runs to 14 residues. CDR1 and CDR2 from the germline V gene are SGHKS and YYEKEE (reference sequence). Trimming cost V 3 bases and J 12 bases, with 19 bases left between them. Sequences were derived from CD4+ T cells sorted from PBMCs, sampled 15 days after the yellow fever booster vaccination. The V gene is TRBV5-5, the J gene TRBJ1-5; tentative D call: TRBD1 (5 bases). The receptor's source is a man aged 18 to 35 who received the YFV17D yellow fever vaccine. The CDR3 DNA follows: TGTGCCAGCAGCTCGGGGACGGCCGGCAGAGGCCAGCATTTT. Its protein is CASSSGTAGRGQHF.